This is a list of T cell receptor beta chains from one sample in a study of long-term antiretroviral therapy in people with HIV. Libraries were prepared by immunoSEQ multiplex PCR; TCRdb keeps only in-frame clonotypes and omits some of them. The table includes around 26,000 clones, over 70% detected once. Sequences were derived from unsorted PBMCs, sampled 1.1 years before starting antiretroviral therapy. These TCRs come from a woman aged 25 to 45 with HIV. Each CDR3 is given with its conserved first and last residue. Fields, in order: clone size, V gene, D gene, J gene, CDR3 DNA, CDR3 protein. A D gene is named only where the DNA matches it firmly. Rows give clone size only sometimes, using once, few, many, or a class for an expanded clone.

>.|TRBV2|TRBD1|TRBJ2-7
TGTGCCAGTGACAGGGGACCCGAGCAGTACTTC
CASDRGPEQYF
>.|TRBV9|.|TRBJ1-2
TGTGCCAGCAGCGGGACCGGGACACCGGGGAATGGCTACACCTTC
CASSGTGTPGNGYTF
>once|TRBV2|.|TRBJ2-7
TGTGCCAGCAGTCAAGACCCCGGCGCCTACGAGCAGTACTTC
CASSQDPGAYEQYF
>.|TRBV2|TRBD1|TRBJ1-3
TGTGCCAGCAGTGAGGTACCTGACAGGGACGGAAACACCATATATTTT
CASSEVPDRDGNTIYF
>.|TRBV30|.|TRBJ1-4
TGTGCCTGGACGGGCGCGCGGGCTAATGAAAAACTGTTTTTT
CAWTGARANEKLFF
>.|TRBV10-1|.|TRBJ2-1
TGCGCCAGCAGCAGCCGGTACAATGAGCAGTTCTTC
CASSSRYNEQFF
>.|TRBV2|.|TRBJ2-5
TGTGCCAGCAGGGAGGGGATGAACGAAGGGACCCAGTACTTC
CASREGMNEGTQYF
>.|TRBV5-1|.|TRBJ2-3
TGCGCCAGCAGCTTGTCTAGCGAAGATACGCAGTATTTT
CASSLSSEDTQYF
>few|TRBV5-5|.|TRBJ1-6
TGTGCCAGCAGAGGTCCACAGGGTAACTCACCCCTCCACTTT
CASRGPQGNSPLHF
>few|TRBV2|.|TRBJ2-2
TGTGCCAGCGAAATTTTGGCATTCCGCGGGGAGCTGTTTTTT
CASEILAFRGELFF
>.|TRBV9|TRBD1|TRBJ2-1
TGTGCCAGCAGCTCCCCCGGGACAGGGGGCATAAGCTCCTACAATGAGCAGTTCTTC
CASSSPGTGGISSYNEQFF
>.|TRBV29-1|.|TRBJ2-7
TGCAGCGTTGCTGGGGAGCGGTCCTACGAGCAGTACTTC
CSVAGERSYEQYF
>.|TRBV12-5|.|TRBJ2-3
TGTGCTAGTGGTAAACAGAAAACAGATACGCAGTATTTT
CASGKQKTDTQYF
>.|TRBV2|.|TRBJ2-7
TGTGCCAGCAGTGGGAAGGGCGGGGCCTACGAGCAGTACTTC
CASSGKGGAYEQYF
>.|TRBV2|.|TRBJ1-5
TGTGCCAGCAGTGAACAGGGGAAAAATCAGCCCCAGCATTTT
CASSEQGKNQPQHF
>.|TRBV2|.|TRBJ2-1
TGTGCCAGCTCGACGGGGTCCTACAATGAGCAGTTCTTC
CASSTGSYNEQFF
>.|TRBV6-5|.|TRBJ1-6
TGTGCCAGCAGTCCGCATATACAGGAGTATTCACCCCTCCACTTT
CASSPHIQEYSPLHF
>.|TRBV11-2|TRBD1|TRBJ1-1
TGTGCCAGCAGCTTTTTACAGGGGATTACTGAAGCTTTCTTT
CASSFLQGITEAFF
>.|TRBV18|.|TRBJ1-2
TGTGCCAGCTCTGGCCAGAGAGCTAACTATGGCTACACCTTC
CASSGQRANYGYTF
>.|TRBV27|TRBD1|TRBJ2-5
TGTGCCAGCAGTTTGTGGGACAGGCAAGAGACCCAGTACTTC
CASSLWDRQETQYF
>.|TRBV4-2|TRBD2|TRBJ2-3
TGTGCCAGCAGCCAAGAGACTAGCGTTAGCACAGATACGCAGTATTTT
CASSQETSVSTDTQYF
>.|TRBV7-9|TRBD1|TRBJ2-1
TGTGCCAGCAGCTTAGCGGGACAGGGCTACAATGAGCAGTTCTTC
CASSLAGQGYNEQFF
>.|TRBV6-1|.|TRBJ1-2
TGTGCCAGCAGTGAGGGCAGCCAACTGGGGGGCTACACCTTC
CASSEGSQLGGYTF
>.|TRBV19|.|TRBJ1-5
TGTGCCAGTAGTATAGGAGGGATTAGCAATCAGCCCCAGCATTTT
CASSIGGISNQPQHF
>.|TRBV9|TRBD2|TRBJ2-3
TGTGCCAGCAGCGTAGGTGGGACTAGCGCTATCACGCAGTATTTT
CASSVGGTSAITQYF
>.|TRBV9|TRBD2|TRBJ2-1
TGTGCCAGCAGCGTTCGACTAGCGGGGGGGGTCGACGAGCAGTTCTTC
CASSVRLAGGVDEQFF
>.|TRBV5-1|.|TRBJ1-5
TGCGCCAGCAGCTTGTGGGATCAGCCCCAGCATTTT
CASSLWDQPQHF
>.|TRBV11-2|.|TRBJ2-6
TGTGCCAGCAGCCGGGGCGCTGGGGCCAACGTCCTGACTTTC
CASSRGAGANVLTF
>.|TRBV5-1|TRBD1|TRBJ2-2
TGCGCCAGCAGCTTGATCGTAGTAGGTGACAGGGGAACCGGGGAGCTGTTTTTT
CASSLIVVGDRGTGELFF
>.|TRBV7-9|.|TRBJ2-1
TGTGCCAGCAGCTTAGGAGTCCTCCCCAATGAGCAGTTCTTC
CASSLGVLPNEQFF
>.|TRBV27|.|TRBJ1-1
TGTGCCAGCCGAAAGGTTTCCGGGGACGACACTGAAGCTTTCTTT
CASRKVSGDDTEAFF
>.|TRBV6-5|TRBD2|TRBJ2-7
TGTGCCAGCAGCCGACAGCGGGGCACCTACGAGCAGTACTTC
CASSRQRGTYEQYF
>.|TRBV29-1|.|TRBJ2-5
TGCAGCGTTGTAATTAGTCGGCAGAGGGAGACCCAGTACTTC
CSVVISRQRETQYF
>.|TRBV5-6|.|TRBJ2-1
TGTGCCAGCAGGCAACCGGGACCTCTGGGAGAGCAGTTCTTC
CASRQPGPLGEQFF
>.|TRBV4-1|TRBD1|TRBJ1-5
TGCGCCAGCAGCCAAGAAGGGGGCCGTGGCAATCAGCCCCAGCATTTT
CASSQEGGRGNQPQHF
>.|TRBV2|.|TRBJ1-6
TGTGCCAGCATCCCGAGAGGACGTGCGGGTGCACCCCTCCACTTT
CASIPRGRAGAPLHF
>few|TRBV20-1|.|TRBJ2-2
TGCAGTGGAGGAACCGGGGAGCTGTTTTTT
CSGGTGELFF
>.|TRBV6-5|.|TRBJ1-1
TGTGCCAGCAGCGTAACGGGCCTTGGGCACACTGAAGCTTTCTTT
CASSVTGLGHTEAFF
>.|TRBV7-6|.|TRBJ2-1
TGTGCCAGCAGCTCGAATAATGAGCAGTTCTTC
CASSSNNEQFF
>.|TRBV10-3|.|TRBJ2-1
TGTGCCATCAGTGATCTGGGTCTTGCGGGAAACAATGAGCAGTTCTTC
CAISDLGLAGNNEQFF
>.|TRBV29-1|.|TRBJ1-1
TGCAGCGTTGAGAGACAGTTGAACACTGAAGCTTTCTTT
CSVERQLNTEAFF
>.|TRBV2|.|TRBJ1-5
TGTGCCAGCAATCCGGTTCTTCAGCCCCAGCATTTT
CASNPVLQPQHF
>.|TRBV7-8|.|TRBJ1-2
TGTGCCAGCAGCTTAGAATCTTCCCGGACACCCCGTACAGACTACACCTTC
CASSLESSRTPRTDYTF
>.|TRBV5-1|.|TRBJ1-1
TGCGCCAGCAGCCCGGGGGGGACTGAAGCTTTCTTT
CASSPGGTEAFF
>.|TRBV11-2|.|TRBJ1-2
TGTGCCAGCAGCTCCCCCCTGTGGGCCTATGGCTACACCTTC
CASSSPLWAYGYTF
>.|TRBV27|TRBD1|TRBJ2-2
TGTGCCAGCAGACTCACAGGGGCCGGGGAGCTGTTTTTT
CASRLTGAGELFF
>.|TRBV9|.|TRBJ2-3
TGTGCCAGCAGCGTAGTGGGAGACACAGATACGCAGTATTTT
CASSVVGDTDTQYF
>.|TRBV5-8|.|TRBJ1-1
TGTGCCAGCAGCCTAACGGTCCTTGAAGCTTTCTTT
CASSLTVLEAFF
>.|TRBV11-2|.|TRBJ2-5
TGTGCCAGCAGCTGGGGCTTCGGAGGAGAGACCCAGTACTTC
CASSWGFGGETQYF
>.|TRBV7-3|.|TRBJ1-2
TGTGCCAGCAGCTCCGGGACGGTCGTTGAGGGCTACACCTTC
CASSSGTVVEGYTF
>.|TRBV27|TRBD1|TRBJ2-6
TGTGCCAGCAGTTCGATTCTACAGGGGGCTGGGGCCAACGTCCTGACTTTC
CASSSILQGAGANVLTF
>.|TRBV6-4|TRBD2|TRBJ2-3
TGTGCCAGCAGTGCCGCTAGCGGGGGTTCAGATACGCAGTATTTT
CASSAASGGSDTQYF
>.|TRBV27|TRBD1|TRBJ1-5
TGTGCCAGCAGTAGTGAGGGACAGCCTAATCAGCCCCAGCATTTT
CASSSEGQPNQPQHF